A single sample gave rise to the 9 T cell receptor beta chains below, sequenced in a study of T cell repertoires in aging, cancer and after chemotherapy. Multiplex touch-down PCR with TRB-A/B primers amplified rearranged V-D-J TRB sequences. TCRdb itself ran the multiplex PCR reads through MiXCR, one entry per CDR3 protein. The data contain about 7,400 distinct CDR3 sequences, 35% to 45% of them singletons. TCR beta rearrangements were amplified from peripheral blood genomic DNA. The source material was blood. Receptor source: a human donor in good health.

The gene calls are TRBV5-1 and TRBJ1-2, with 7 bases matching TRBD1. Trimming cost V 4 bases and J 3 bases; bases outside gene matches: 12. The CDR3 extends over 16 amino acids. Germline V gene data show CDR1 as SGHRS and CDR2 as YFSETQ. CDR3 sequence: CASSPEGGLTHYGYTF. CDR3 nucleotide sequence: TGCGCCAGCAGCCCGGAAGGGGGCCTGACCCACTATGGCTACACCTTC.

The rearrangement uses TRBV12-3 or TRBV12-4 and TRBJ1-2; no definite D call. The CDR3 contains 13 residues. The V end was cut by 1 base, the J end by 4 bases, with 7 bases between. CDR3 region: CASSLDRSYGYTF. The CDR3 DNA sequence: TGTGCCAGCAGTTTAGACAGATCCTATGGCTACACCTTC.

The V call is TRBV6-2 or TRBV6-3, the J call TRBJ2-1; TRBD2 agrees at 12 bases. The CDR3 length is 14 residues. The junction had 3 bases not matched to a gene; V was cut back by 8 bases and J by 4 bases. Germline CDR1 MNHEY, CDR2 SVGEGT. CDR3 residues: CASGLAGPYNEQFF. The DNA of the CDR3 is TGTGCCAGCGGACTAGCGGGGCCGTACAATGAGCAGTTCTTC.

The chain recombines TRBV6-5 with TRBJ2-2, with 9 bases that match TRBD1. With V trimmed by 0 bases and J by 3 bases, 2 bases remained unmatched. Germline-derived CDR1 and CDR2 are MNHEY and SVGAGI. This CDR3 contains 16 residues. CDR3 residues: CASSYSGQGHTGELFF. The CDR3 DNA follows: TGTGCCAGCAGTTACTCGGGACAGGGACACACCGGGGAGCTGTTTTTT.

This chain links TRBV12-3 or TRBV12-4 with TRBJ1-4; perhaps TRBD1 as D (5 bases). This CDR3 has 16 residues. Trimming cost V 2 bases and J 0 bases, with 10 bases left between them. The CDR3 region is CASSLLGAATNEKLFF. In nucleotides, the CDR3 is TGTGCCAGCAGTTTATTAGGGGCTGCAACTAATGAAAAACTGTTTTTT.

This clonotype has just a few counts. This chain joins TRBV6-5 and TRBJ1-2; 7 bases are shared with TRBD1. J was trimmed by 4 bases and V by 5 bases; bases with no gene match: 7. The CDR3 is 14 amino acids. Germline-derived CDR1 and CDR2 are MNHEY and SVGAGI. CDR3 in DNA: TGTGCCAGCAGTAACAGACAGGGTACCTATGGCTACACCTTC. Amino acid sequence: CASSNRQGTYGYTF.

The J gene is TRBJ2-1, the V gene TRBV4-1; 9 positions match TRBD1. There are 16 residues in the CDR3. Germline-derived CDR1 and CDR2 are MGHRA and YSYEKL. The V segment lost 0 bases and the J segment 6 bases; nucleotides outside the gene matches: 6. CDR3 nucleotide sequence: TGCGCCAGCAGCCAAGAGGAGGGACAGGGTGGCAATGAGCAGTTCTTC. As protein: CASSQEEGQGGNEQFF.

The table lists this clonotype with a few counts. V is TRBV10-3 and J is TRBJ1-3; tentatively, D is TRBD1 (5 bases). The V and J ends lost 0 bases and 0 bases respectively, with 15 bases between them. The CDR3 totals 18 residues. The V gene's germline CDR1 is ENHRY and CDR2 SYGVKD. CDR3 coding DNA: TGTGCCATCAGTGAGTCCCAACCGGGGACGGTCTCTGGAAACACCATATATTTT. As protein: CAISESQPGTVSGNTIYF.

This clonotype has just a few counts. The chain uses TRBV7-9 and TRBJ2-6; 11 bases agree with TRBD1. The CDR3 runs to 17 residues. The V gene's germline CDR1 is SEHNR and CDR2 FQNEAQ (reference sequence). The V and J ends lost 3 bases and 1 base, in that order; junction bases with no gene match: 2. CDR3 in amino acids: CASSFGQGASGANVLTF. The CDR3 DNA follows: TGTGCCAGCAGCTTCGGACAGGGGGCTTCTGGGGCCAACGTCCTGACTTTC.